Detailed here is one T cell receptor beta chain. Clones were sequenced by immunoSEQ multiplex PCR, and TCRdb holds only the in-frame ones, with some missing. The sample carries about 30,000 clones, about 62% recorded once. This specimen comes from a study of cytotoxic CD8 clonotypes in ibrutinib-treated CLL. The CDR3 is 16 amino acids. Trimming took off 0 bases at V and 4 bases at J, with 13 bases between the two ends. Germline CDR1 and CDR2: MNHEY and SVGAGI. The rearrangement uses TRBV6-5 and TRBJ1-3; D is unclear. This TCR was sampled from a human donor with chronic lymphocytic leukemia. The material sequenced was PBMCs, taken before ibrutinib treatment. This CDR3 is CASSYSRLADGNTIYF. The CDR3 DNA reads TGTGCCAGCAGTTACTCCAGGTTAGCGGACGGAAACACCATATATTTT.